Shown below are 15 T cell receptor beta chains from a single sample sequenced in a study of vaccination and CD4 T cells after COVID-19. Their recognized antigens are unknown. Cultured CD4+ T cell DNA underwent sequencing with the Oncomine TCR Beta short-read assay. TCRdb re-called the PCR reads through MiXCR, storing one row per CDR3 protein. The table has approximately 23,000 distinct CDR3 sequences, roughly 52% seen once; the top ten hold 28%. Stated treatment: roughly 10-day PBMC culture with coronavirus spike peptide pools or control peptides (ViraFEST assay). The specimen comprised CD4+ T cells from blood, cultured in vitro, sampled before SARS-CoV-2 vaccination. These TCRs come from a human donor who received a COVID-19 vaccine.

This clonotype appeared once. V and J are TRBV12-3 or TRBV12-4 and TRBJ2-5; D unresolved. The CDR3 has 13 residues. V lost 5 bases and J lost 9, with 16 bases in between. The DNA for the CDR3 is TGTGCCAGCAGTCTACTTAATGCCCGGGCCCAGTACTTC. Its protein is CASSLLNARAQYF.

This rearrangement joins TRBV7-6 to TRBJ1-1; D remains unclear. From germline, CDR1 is SGHVS and CDR2 FNYEAQ. This CDR3 region has 17 residues. V was trimmed by 5 bases and J by 0 bases, leaving 19 bases between them. The DNA of the CDR3 is TGTGCCAGCAGCACACCCGGGGAGGGCAGAATGAACACTGAAGCTTTCTTT. As protein: CASSTPGEGRMNTEAFF.

This sequence joins TRBV5-1 and TRBJ2-3, with a weak D call TRBD2 (6 bases). The CDR3 is made up of 16 amino acids. V lost 0 bases and J lost 0, with 11 bases in between. In germline, CDR1 is SGHRS, CDR2 YFSETQ. In DNA form, the CDR3 reads TGCGCCAGCAGCTTGGTTCGGGGGACTAGCACAGATACGCAGTATTTT. Translated: CASSLVRGTSTDTQYF.

The chain couples TRBV29-1 to TRBJ2-3, with 8 nucleotides matching TRBD1. Germline V gene data show CDR1 as SQVTM and CDR2 as ANQGSEA. The CDR3 sequence is 16 residues long. V trimming: 6 bases; J trimming: 1 base; junction bases outside the gene matches: 12. Written as DNA, the CDR3 is TGCAGCGTCGCCCCCAAGACAGGGGATGGCACAGATACGCAGTATTTT. As protein: CSVAPKTGDGTDTQYF.

This clonotype appeared a few times. This chain uses TRBV20-1 with TRBJ2-7; 8 bases are a match to TRBD1. The V gene's germline CDR1 is DFQATT and CDR2 SNEGSKA (reference sequence). Trimming at V came to 5 bases and at J to 2 bases, leaving 5 bases not matched to a gene. The CDR3 totals 13 residues. The CDR3 here is CSAETGVAYEQYF. DNA of the CDR3: TGCAGTGCTGAGACAGGGGTAGCCTACGAGCAGTACTTC.

The CDR3 loop is CASSLVTGRTEAFF. The CDR3 DNA reads TGTGCCAGCAGCTTGGTGACAGGGAGGACTGAAGCTTTCTTT. This chain joins TRBV5-8 and TRBJ1-1, with 7 bases that match TRBD1. This CDR3 has 14 amino acids. Looked up from germline, CDR1 is SGHTS and CDR2 is YDEGEE. J gave up 5 bases and V 0 bases, and 4 bases lay outside the gene matches.

The V call is TRBV20-1, the J call TRBJ1-2; TRBD1 matches 9 bases. Germline CDR1 is DFQATT and CDR2 is SNEGSKA (reference sequence). This CDR3 spans 16 amino acids. The V and J ends lost 3 bases and 3 bases, in that order; junction bases with no gene match: 11. DNA of the CDR3: TGCAGTGCTAGCAAGTTTGGGACAGGGCAGGACTATGGCTACACCTTC. Translated: CSASKFGTGQDYGYTF.

The genes are TRBV6-1 and TRBJ1-2; D perhaps matches TRBD1 (6 bases). The CDR3 has 15 residues. Per the germline V gene, CDR1 is MNHNS and CDR2 is SASEGT. The ends were cut back, 6 bases at V and 4 bases at J, with 18 bases in the middle. The CDR3 sequence is CASSPWGAEGYGYTF. CDR3 nucleotides: TGTGCCAGCAGCCCATGGGGGGCAGAGGGCTATGGCTACACCTTC.

This clonotype has a handful of counts. The genes are TRBV5-4 and TRBJ1-2, with a tentative D call TRBD1 (6 bases). Trimming took 3 bases from V and 1 from J, leaving 10 bases between them. The CDR3 runs 14 residues. CDR1 is SGHNT and CDR2 is YYREEE in the germline V gene (reference sequence). The CDR3: CASSSDRFNYGYTF. In DNA, the CDR3 is TGTGCCAGCAGCTCGGACAGATTTAACTATGGCTACACCTTC.

J is TRBJ1-6 and V is TRBV5-1, with D possibly matching TRBD1 (5 bases). V was trimmed by 5 bases and J by 7 bases, leaving 19 bases between them. The germline CDR1 and CDR2 sequences are SGHRS and YFSETQ. The CDR3 totals 16 residues. The CDR3 coding sequence is TGCGCCAGCAGTCCCAGGACCGACGGGGGGAATTCACCCCTCCACTTT. It specifies CASSPRTDGGNSPLHF.

The V and J genes are TRBV3-1 and TRBJ2-5; no reliable D call. Deletions cut 3 bases from V and 7 bases from J, with 6 bases between. CDR1 and CDR2 (germline): LGHDT, YNNKEL (reference sequence). CDR3 length: 11 amino acids. CDR3 nucleotide sequence: TGTGCCAGCAGCCAGCCCGGGACCCAGTACTTC. This translates into CASSQPGTQYF.

This sequence joins TRBV5-3 and TRBJ1-1, with D hard to call. Being an ORF, TRBV5-3 has a function that is uncertain. The CDR3 runs to 14 residues. V was trimmed by 8 bases and J by 4 bases, leaving 18 bases between them. The CDR3 nucleotides read TGTGCCAGCAGCAGACGGGTGGAGGGCACTGAAGCTTTCTTT. Protein: CASSRRVEGTEAFF.

This clonotype appeared a few times. The chain has TRBV19 and TRBJ1-4; D perhaps matches TRBD1 (6 bases). Germline V gene lookup returns CDR1 LNHDA and CDR2 SQIVND (reference sequence). The CDR3 runs 14 residues. The germline V and J ends were trimmed by 3 bases and 4 bases, with 9 bases remaining between them. In DNA, the CDR3 is TGTGCCAGTAGTATTTCCAGGGGTAATGAAAAACTGTTTTTT. It codes for CASSISRGNEKLFF.

This rearrangement joins TRBV6-1 to TRBJ1-5; perhaps TRBD1 as D (6 bases). This CDR3 has 13 residues. V gave up 7 bases and J gave up 7 bases, with 14 bases separating them. Germline CDR1 is MNHNS and CDR2 is SASEGT. CDR3 loop: CASNGQGWQPQHF. CDR3 nucleotides: TGTGCCAGCAATGGGCAGGGGTGGCAGCCCCAGCATTTT.

The chain combines TRBV30 with TRBJ2-2; 10 bases match TRBD1. The V gene's germline CDR1 is GTSNPN and CDR2 SVGIG (reference sequence). V was pared by 6 bases and J by 4 bases, with 8 bases of the junction left unmatched. The CDR3 consists of 15 residues. CDR3 DNA sequence: TGTGCCTGTCCGACGGACAGGGGGAGCACCGGGGAGCTGTTTTTT. Its translation: CACPTDRGSTGELFF.